This T cell receptor (beta chain) originates from a study of neurological immune-mediated disorders. This CDR3 is built from 12 residues. CDR1 LGHDT and CDR2 YNNKEL come from the germline V gene (reference sequence). V was trimmed by 4 bases and J by 1 base, leaving 5 bases between them. PBMCs stored at -80 C, 2 million in total, were the source of the unsorted libraries. Each CDR3 protein gets one entry after TCRdb re-called the 5' RACE reads with MiXCR. The sample includes some 41,000 distinct CDR3 sequences, 2.5% of them seen just once. Overall study findings and caveats: None of the CDR3 amino acid sequences in expanded clones turned up in more than one subject, which points to private repertoires in all groups.

This clonotype was counted at least ten times. The antigen remains undetermined. The clonotype was recovered from a man aged 30 to 39 with multiple sclerosis. The V call is TRBV3-1, the J call TRBJ2-7; D is perhaps TRBD2 (5 bases). Sequenced material: PBMCs. The CDR3 loop reads CASSRTSYEQYF. As DNA, the CDR3 is TGTGCCAGCAGCCGGACTTCCTACGAGCAGTACTTC.